This T cell receptor (beta chain) was obtained from a study of blood T cell repertoires in COVID-19. Across the study: Nucleic acid was either cDNA or gDNA, and it came from T cells, B-cell-depleted T cells, or PBMCs.

Authors' processing steps: It was from reference gene primer amplification that nucleated cell counts were estimated. Sequenced by immunoSEQ multiplex PCR; TCRdb stores in-frame clones only, minus some. V, J and clone size reflect that table, while D and trimming were determined from the DNA. The sample lists about 52,000 clones, around 82% occurring once. The CDR3 is 18 residues long. Followed over time, Seattle patients had been enrolled while infection was active. Sample: peripheral blood. This sequence joins TRBV21-1 and TRBJ2-7; the DNA was not used to check the table's D call, TRBD1. TRBV21-1 represents a pseudogene. The clonotype was recovered from a woman at least 80 years old with COVID-19, enrolled during active disease. In nucleotides, the CDR3 is TGTGCCAGCAGCAAAGGGCCCGGGCCAGGGCTTCAAAATGGCGAGCAGTACTTC. Amino acids: CASSKGPGPGLQNGEQYF.